The 16 T cell receptor beta chains below were found in one sample sequenced in a study of cytomegalovirus exposure and HLA in healthy donors. Amplification used 60 Vbeta primers and 13 Jbeta primers. Repertoires were generated with immunoSEQ multiplex PCR, while TCRdb's copy carries only in-frame clones and drops some. The data show under 150,000 clones, approximately 80% seen once. Sequenced input: PBMCs. The receptors were gathered from a woman between 18 and 29 years old in good health and CMV-seronegative.

The chain carries TRBV9 and TRBJ2-1, with 11 bases lining up with TRBD2. Germline trimming cut 4 bases from V and 4 bases from J; bases unmatched to any gene: 4. This CDR3 spans 15 amino acids. Per the germline V gene, CDR1 is SGDLS and CDR2 is YYNGEE. CDR3 residues: CASSPGTSGYNEQFF. The CDR3 bases are TGTGCCAGCAGCCCCGGGACTAGCGGTTACAATGAGCAGTTCTTC.

The chain links TRBV2 to TRBJ2-7; maybe TRBD2 (5 bases). The CDR3 covers 14 residues. Germline CDR1 SNHLY, CDR2 FYNNEI. V lost 0 bases and J lost 7, with 13 bases in between. The CDR3 loop reads CASSEAHWEREQYF. The CDR3 region has the DNA TGTGCCAGCAGTGAAGCGCATTGGGAGCGAGAGCAGTACTTC.

The CDR3 DNA reads TGTGCCAGCTCACCGGCCGTGACACGAAGGAACACTGAAGCTTTCTTT. Translation: CASSPAVTRRNTEAFF. The chain joins TRBV18 to TRBJ1-1; no definite D call. Trimming shortened V by 3 bases and J by 1 base, and 15 bases separated the two germline ends. The CDR3 runs 16 residues. Germline CDR1 and CDR2: KGHSH and LQKENI. Variable domain in full (rest from reference TRBV18 and TRBJ1-1): NAGVMQNPRHLVRRRGQEARLRCSPMKGHSHVYWYRQLPEEGLKFMVYLQKENIIDESGMPKERFSAEFPKEGPSILRIQQVVRGDSAAYFCASSPAVTRRNTEAFFGQGTRLTVV.

CDR3 sequence: CASSQDLAGRDTQYF. In DNA form, the CDR3 reads TGCGCCAGCAGCCAAGATCTAGCGGGGAGAGATACGCAGTATTTT. The chain is built from TRBV4-3 and TRBJ2-3, with 9 nucleotides matching TRBD2. This CDR3 spans 15 amino acids. Germline trimming cut 0 bases from V and 5 bases from J; bases unmatched to any gene: 3. CDR1 and CDR2 from the germline V gene are LGHNA and YSLEER.

The gene calls are TRBV4-2 and TRBJ2-1; 11 bases map to TRBD2. With V trimmed by 0 bases and J by 7 bases, 5 bases remained unmatched. Germline lookup yields CDR1 LGHNA and CDR2 YNFKEQ. The CDR3 loop spans 16 amino acids. In DNA form, the CDR3 reads TGTGCCAGCAGCCAAGATAGCGGGAGGGGAGGTAATGAGCAGTTCTTC. Translated, it gives CASSQDSGRGGNEQFF.

The chain joins TRBV2 to TRBJ2-2; 8 nucleotides agree with TRBD1. The CDR3 runs 14 residues. Germline V gene lookup returns CDR1 SNHLY and CDR2 FYNNEI. The ends lost 7 bases at V and 3 bases at J; junction bases unmatched: 4. As DNA, the CDR3 is TGTGCCAGCAATAGGGACAGGTACACCGGGGAGCTGTTTTTT. Translation gives CASNRDRYTGELFF. Full variable domain (missing parts from reference TRBV2 and TRBJ2-2): EPEVTQTPSHQVTQMGQEVILRCVPISNHLYFYWYRQILGQKVEFLVSFYNNEISEKSEIFDDQFSVERPDGSNFTLKIRSTKLEDSAMYFCASNRDRYTGELFFGEGSRLTVL.

V and J are TRBV28 and TRBJ2-7; a possible D gene is TRBD2 (6 bases). Germline V gene data show CDR1 as MDHEN and CDR2 as SYDVKM. The CDR3 covers 13 residues. Trimming cost V 5 bases and J 1 base, with 9 bases left between them. The CDR3 nucleotides are TGTGCCAGCAGTCTCGGGACTTCCTACGAGCAGTACTTC. Translated, it gives CASSLGTSYEQYF.

This clone came up once. The chain's CDR3 is CASSSLGGNTEAFF. The CDR3 bases are TGTGCCAGCAGTTCCCTCGGGGGGAACACTGAAGCTTTCTTT. The chain combines TRBV6-5 with TRBJ1-1, with a tentative D call TRBD1 (5 bases). This CDR3 is built from 14 residues. Germline assignment: CDR1 MNHEY and CDR2 SVGAGI. Trimming shortened V by 4 bases and J by 1 base, and 10 bases separated the two germline ends.

This rearrangement joins TRBV19 to TRBJ1-2; D is possibly TRBD1 (6 bases). Germline CDR1 is LNHDA and CDR2 is SQIVND (reference sequence). The CDR3 is made up of 13 amino acids. V lost 5 bases and J 8 bases, leaving 15 bases between the germline ends. The CDR3 region has the DNA TGTGCCAGTAGTGTACAGGGCCGTCGGGGCTACACCTTC. This gives the protein CASSVQGRRGYTF. The whole variable domain, remainder taken from reference TRBV19 and TRBJ1-2, is DGGITQSPKYLFRKEGQNVTLSCEQNLNHDAMYWYRQDPGQGLRLIYYSQIVNDFQKGDIAEGYSVSREKKESFPLTVTSAQKNPTAFYLCASSVQGRRGYTFGSGTRLTVV.

The rearrangement joins TRBV5-1 to TRBJ2-1, with TRBD2 matching 9 bases. V shed 0 bases and J 4 bases; nucleotides not matched to a gene: 5. CDR3 length: 16 residues. In germline, CDR1 is SGHRS, CDR2 YFSETQ. The DNA for the CDR3 is TGCGCCAGCAGCTTGGATATAGCGGGAGCTTACAATGAGCAGTTCTTC. Translation: CASSLDIAGAYNEQFF.

The chain links TRBV19 to TRBJ2-1; D might be TRBD2 (6 bases). Per the germline V gene, CDR1 is LNHDA and CDR2 is SQIVND (reference sequence). Deletions cut 10 bases from V and 5 bases from J, with 18 bases between. This CDR3 region has 14 residues. The CDR3 DNA reads as TGTGCCACCCTCGGAGGGATGTTACACAATGAGCAGTTCTTC. Its translation is CATLGGMLHNEQFF.

The chain carries TRBV5-1 and TRBJ2-3, with a weak D call TRBD2 (5 bases). Per the germline V gene, CDR1 is SGHRS and CDR2 is YFSETQ. The CDR3 spans 16 residues. The V gene lost 1 base and the J gene lost 1 base, with 13 bases spanning the gap. CDR3 region: CASSLRGSSGTDTQYF. The DNA of the CDR3 is TGCGCCAGCAGCTTGCGCGGGTCTTCGGGCACAGATACGCAGTATTTT.

The chain combines TRBV28 with TRBJ1-5; the D gene is possibly TRBD1 (5 bases). The ends were cut back, 8 bases at V and 4 bases at J, with 12 bases in the middle. The CDR3 spans 13 residues. CDR1 MDHEN and CDR2 SYDVKM come from the germline V gene. As DNA, the CDR3 is TGTGCCAGCCTCCCCGGGGGGAATCAGCCCCAGCATTTT. Encoded protein: CASLPGGNQPQHF.

The chain has TRBV4-3 and TRBJ1-1, with 8 bases fitting TRBD1. The CDR3 consists of 15 residues. The J segment lost 5 bases and the V segment lost 0 bases, leaving 5 bases of the junction unmatched. Germline-derived CDR1 and CDR2 are LGHNA and YSLEER. The CDR3 DNA reads TGCGCCAGCAGCCAAGAGCCGACAGGGGTGACTGAAGCTTTCTTT. It encodes CASSQEPTGVTEAFF.

The chain recombines TRBV6-5 with TRBJ1-1; TRBD1 agrees at 8 bases. Germline trimming cut 2 bases from V and 2 bases from J; bases unmatched to any gene: 7. Per germline, CDR1 MNHEY and CDR2 SVGAGI. The CDR3 has 16 amino acids. CDR3 sequence: CASSYGAGQVNTEAFF. DNA for the CDR3: TGTGCCAGCAGTTACGGGGCGGGACAGGTAAACACTGAAGCTTTCTTT.

DNA of the CDR3: TGTGCCAGCAGTTTTGGCCCCCTACAGGGACCGCTGCAGTTCTTC. Amino acid sequence: CASSFGPLQGPLQFF. The J gene is TRBJ2-1, the V gene TRBV27, with D possibly TRBD1 on 6 matching bases. The V gene's germline CDR1 is MNHEY and CDR2 SMNVEV (reference sequence). V was clipped by 3 bases and J by 12 bases, with 21 bases between them. The CDR3 is made up of 15 amino acids.